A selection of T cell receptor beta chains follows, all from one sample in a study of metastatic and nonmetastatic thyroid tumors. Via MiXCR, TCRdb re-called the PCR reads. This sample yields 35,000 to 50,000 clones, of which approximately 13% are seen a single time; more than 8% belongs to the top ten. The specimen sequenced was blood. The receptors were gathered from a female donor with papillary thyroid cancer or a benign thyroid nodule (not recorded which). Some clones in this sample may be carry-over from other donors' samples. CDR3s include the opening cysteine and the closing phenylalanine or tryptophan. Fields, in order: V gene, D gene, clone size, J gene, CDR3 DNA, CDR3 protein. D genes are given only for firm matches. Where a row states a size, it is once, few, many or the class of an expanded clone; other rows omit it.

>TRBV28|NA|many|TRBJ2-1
TGTGCCAGCAGCCTTTCCTCTCCTGATGAGCAGTTCTTC
CASSLSSPDEQFF
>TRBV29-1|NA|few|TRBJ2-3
TGCAGCGTTGGAGGTTTGATAGCTGGAGTCGGGGGTACGCAGTATTTT
CSVGGLIAGVGGTQYF
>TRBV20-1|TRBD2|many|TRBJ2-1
TGCAGTGCTAGAAGCACTAGCGGGAGCAGTGAGCAGTTCTTC
CSARSTSGSSEQFF
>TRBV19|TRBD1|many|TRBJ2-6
TGTGCCAGTAGGAGGACAGGTTCTATGGCCGGGGCCAACGTCCTGACTTTC
CASRRTGSMAGANVLTF
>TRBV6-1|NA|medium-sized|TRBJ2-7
TGTGCCACCCTGACCGGCTCGCACGAGCAGTACTTC
CATLTGSHEQYF
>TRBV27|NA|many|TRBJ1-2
TGTGCCAGCGGAACCGACTATGGCTACACCTTC
CASGTDYGYTF
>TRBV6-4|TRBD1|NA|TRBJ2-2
TGTGCCGGTCAGGGGGCTAGCACCGGGGAGCTGTTTTTT
CAGQGASTGELFF
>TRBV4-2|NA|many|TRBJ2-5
TGTGCCAGCAGCCAACCTGCAGGGGAAGAGACCCAGTACTTC
CASSQPAGEETQYF
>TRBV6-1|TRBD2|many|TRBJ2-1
TGTGCCAGCAGGGACGGGGGGAGTAGTAATGAGCAGTTCTTC
CASRDGGSSNEQFF
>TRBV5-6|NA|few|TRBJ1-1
TGTGCCAGCAGCTTGGTGGGGGGAATGAACACTGAAGCTTTCTTT
CASSLVGGMNTEAFF
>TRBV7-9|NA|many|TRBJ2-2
TGTGCCAGCAGCTACGCAATCACCGGGGAGCTGTTTTTT
CASSYAITGELFF
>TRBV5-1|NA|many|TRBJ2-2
TGCGCCAGCAGCTCGGGGCTAGGTAGCGACAAACCCAGGGAGCTGTTTTTT
CASSSGLGSDKPRELFF
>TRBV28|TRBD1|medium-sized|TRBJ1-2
TGTGCCAGCAGCTTATTCCGGGACAGGGGGCGAAATGGCTACACCTTC
CASSLFRDRGRNGYTF
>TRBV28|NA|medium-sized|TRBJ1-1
TGTGCCAGCACATGGGGGGGCACTGAAGCTTTCTTT
CASTWGGTEAFF
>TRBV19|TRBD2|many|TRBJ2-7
TGTGCCAGTAGCCGGACTAGCTCCTACGAGCAGTACTTC
CASSRTSSYEQYF
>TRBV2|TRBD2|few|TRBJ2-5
TGTGCCAGCAGTGAAGGAGCGGGAGGTGGTGAGACCCAGTACTTC
CASSEGAGGGETQYF
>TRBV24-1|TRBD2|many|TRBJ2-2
TGTGCCACCAGTGATTTGGGGACTAGCGGGAGGGGGGGCACCGGGGAGCTGTTTTTT
CATSDLGTSGRGGTGELFF
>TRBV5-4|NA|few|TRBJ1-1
TGTGCCAGCAGCGTCGACAGTCATAGTGGAGCTTTCTTT
CASSVDSHSGAFF
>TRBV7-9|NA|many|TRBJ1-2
TGTGCCAGCAGCTTAGCGGAAGAGGGCTACACCTTC
CASSLAEEGYTF
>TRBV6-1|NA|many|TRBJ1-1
TGTGCCAGCAGTGTATGGGGCATGAACACTGAAGCTTTCTTT
CASSVWGMNTEAFF
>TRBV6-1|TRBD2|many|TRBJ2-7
TGTGCCAGCAGAGGCGCGGGAGTTGGAGGGTCCTACGAGCAGTACTTC
CASRGAGVGGSYEQYF